This T cell receptor beta chain derives from a study of blood T cell repertoires in COVID-19. By sample share, this clone is medium-sized. The V gene end was trimmed by 6 bases and the J gene end by 5 bases; junction bases not matched to a gene: 7. The CDR3 has 13 amino acids. Germline V CDR1 and CDR2: MNHEY, SVGAGI. In the authors' methods: How many nucleated cells were present was estimated from reference gene primer amplification. Clones were read by immunoSEQ multiplex PCR, and TCRdb kept only the in-frame ones, dropping some. The DNA gave D and trimming, while V, J and clone size come from that table. The sample lists about 71,000 clones, 82% seen once, with approximately 15% in the top ten.

Sequenced: peripheral blood. The V and J genes are TRBV6-5 and TRBJ2-7, with 7 positions matching TRBD2. This receptor was taken from a woman older than 75 with acute or convalescent COVID-19. The CDR3 sequence: CASSGGSLDEQYF. For the CDR3, the DNA is TGTGCCAGCAGCGGCGGGAGTCTGGACGAGCAGTACTTC.